These 26 T cell receptor beta chains were all obtained from the same sample, sequenced in a study of T cell clonotyping in hematopoietic cell transplantation. Some clones are missing from TCRdb's copy, which holds only in-frame ones; the method was immunoSEQ multiplex PCR. The sample includes around 15,000 clones, about 98% seen only once; the top ten take about 4.4%. This specimen consisted of peripheral blood mononuclear cells, obtained 30 days after allogeneic stem cell transplant. These receptors came from a female patient in her fifties or sixties who had an allogeneic stem cell transplant from an unrelated donor, so T cells may come from the graft donor. Some clones in this sample may be carry-over from other donors' samples.

The chain joins TRBV18 to TRBJ2-7; 8 bases map to TRBD2. The CDR3 consists of 15 residues. Germline-derived CDR1 and CDR2 are KGHSH and LQKENI. Trimming at V came to 8 bases and at J to 7 bases, leaving 16 bases not matched to a gene. The CDR3 DNA reads TGTGCCAGCGCCGCCGGGAGGGACCCTACGGGGGAGCAGTACTTC. Amino acid sequence: CASAAGRDPTGEQYF.

V and J are TRBV29-1 and TRBJ2-7; 8 bases fit TRBD1. V dropped 6 bases and J dropped 4; count of bases not matched to a gene: 5. The germline CDR1 and CDR2 sequences are SQVTM and ANQGSEA. This CDR3 is 12 amino acids long. Written as DNA, the CDR3 is TGCAGCGTGGAGGGACAGGCATACGAGCAGTACTTC. This encodes CSVEGQAYEQYF.

The gene calls are TRBV19 and TRBJ1-6; D perhaps matches TRBD1 (6 bases). Germline lookup yields CDR1 LNHDA and CDR2 SQIVND (reference sequence). The CDR3 has 18 residues. Trimming stripped 6 bases from V and 5 bases from J, with 23 bases between. In DNA, the CDR3 is TGTGCCAGTAGAAGAACCCACCTCGGGGGCCGGAATAATTCACCCCTCCACTTT. This sequence encodes CASRRTHLGGRNNSPLHF.

The chain recombines TRBV10-1 with TRBJ1-1; the D is unclear. Germline V gene data show CDR1 as WNHNN and CDR2 as SYGVQD (reference sequence). V was shortened by 8 bases and J by 1 base, with 14 bases between the two germline ends. The CDR3 runs 14 residues. This CDR3 is CASRETRGNTEAFF. In DNA, the CDR3 is TGCGCCAGCCGAGAGACACGTGGGAACACTGAAGCTTTCTTT.

The rearrangement joins TRBV30 to TRBJ1-1, with a tentative D call TRBD1 (6 bases). Deletions cut 4 bases from V and 10 bases from J, with 19 bases between. The CDR3 spans 13 residues. The V gene's germline CDR1 is GTSNPN and CDR2 SVGIG (reference sequence). CDR3 sequence: CAWIEGGRGTAFF. In DNA, the CDR3 is TGTGCCTGGATCGAGGGGGGGCGCGGGACAGCTTTCTTT. Looking up the rest from reference TRBV30 and TRBJ1-1 gives the full variable domain: SQTIHQWPATLVQPVGSPLSLECTVEGTSNPNLYWYRQAAGRGLQLLFYSVGIGQISSEVPQNLSASRPQDRQFILSSKKLLLSDSGFYLCAWIEGGRGTAFFGQGTRLTVV.

This clone is a singleton in its sample. A junction end diverges from the germline sequence, so it may reflect a read error. V usage is TRBV7-7 and J usage is TRBJ2-5; TRBD1 matches 7 bases. Germline V lookup: CDR1 SSHAT, CDR2 FNYEAQ (reference sequence). The CDR3 loop spans 17 amino acids. The CDR3 loop reads CASSPVQFRGYQETQYF. CDR3 in DNA: TGTGCTAGCAGCCCCGTACAGTTCAGGGGGTACCAAGAGACCCAGTACTTC.

CDR3 DNA: TGTGCCAGCAGCCGGGACAGGCAGGTCGAGCAGTACTTC. Translated, it gives CASSRDRQVEQYF. The rearrangement uses TRBV25-1 and TRBJ2-7, with 8 bases fitting TRBD1. The J segment lost 6 bases and the V segment lost 6 bases, leaving 7 bases of the junction unmatched. Germline CDR1 reads MGHDK; CDR2 reads SYGVNS. The CDR3 has 13 residues.

The chain combines TRBV30 with TRBJ2-7; 13 bases map to TRBD2. Germline V lookup: CDR1 GTSNPN, CDR2 SVGIG (reference sequence). There are 15 residues in the CDR3. With 0 bases clipped from V and 4 bases from J, the junction kept 3 bases outside the gene matches. Here the CDR3 DNA reads TGTGCCTGGAGTGTACCACTAGCGGGGGGGTACGAGCAGTACTTC. Translation gives CAWSVPLAGGYEQYF.

The genes are TRBV6-5 and TRBJ1-1; D is undetermined. CDR1 is MNHEY and CDR2 is SVGAGI in the germline V gene. V was cut by 4 bases and J by 1 base, with 10 bases left in between. CDR3 size: 14 residues. As DNA, the CDR3 is TGTGCCAGCAGTTCAGGAGATAGGAACACTGAAGCTTTCTTT. This gives the protein CASSSGDRNTEAFF.

The rearrangement joins TRBV5-6 to TRBJ1-1, with TRBD1 as a possible D gene (6 bases). Germline values: CDR1 SGHDT, CDR2 YYEEEE. The CDR3 is 15 residues long. V lost 2 bases and J lost 3, with 14 bases in between. In nucleotides, the CDR3 is TGTGCCAGCAGCTTTTTAGGGGGAAGGGACACTGAAGCTTTCTTT. It codes for CASSFLGGRDTEAFF.

V and J are TRBV2 and TRBJ2-7; possibly TRBD1 or TRBD2 for D (5 bases each). This CDR3 contains 13 residues. Germline V gene sequence: CDR1 SNHLY, CDR2 FYNNEI. V lost 8 bases and J lost 1, with 12 bases in between. The CDR3 is CASDRGESYEQYF. The CDR3 nucleotides read TGTGCCAGCGACAGAGGGGAATCCTACGAGCAGTACTTC. Full variable domain (outside the CDR3, taken from reference TRBV2 and TRBJ2-7): EPEVTQTPSHQVTQMGQEVILRCVPISNHLYFYWYRQILGQKVEFLVSFYNNEISEKSEIFDDQFSVERPDGSNFTLKIRSTKLEDSAMYFCASDRGESYEQYFGPGTRLTVT.

The chain recombines TRBV7-6 with TRBJ1-2; D remains ambiguous. CDR3 length: 13 amino acids. The V gene lost 5 bases and the J gene lost 4 bases, with 11 bases spanning the gap. Germline V lookup: CDR1 SGHVS, CDR2 FNYEAQ. The CDR3 here is CASSAGRSYGYTF. CDR3 coding DNA: TGTGCCAGCAGCGCAGGACGGAGCTATGGCTACACCTTC.

The CDR3 region is CASSKGYNEQFF. The CDR3 nucleotides read TGTGCCAGCAGCAAAGGTTACAATGAGCAGTTCTTC. The chain couples TRBV21-1 to TRBJ2-1. TRBV21-1 is designated a pseudogene. This CDR3 contains 12 residues.

The V call is TRBV27, the J call TRBJ1-2; D call uncertain. The CDR3 contains 13 residues. Germline loops: CDR1 MNHEY, CDR2 SMNVEV (reference sequence). With 6 bases removed from V and 2 bases from J, the gap between germline ends came to 10 bases. The CDR3 DNA sequence: TGTGCCAGCAGAGGCGCCGGGAACTATGGCTACACCTTC. The encoded protein is CASRGAGNYGYTF.

The V call is TRBV2, the J call TRBJ1-2, with D possibly being TRBD1 (5 bases). V was clipped by 5 bases and J by 7 bases, with 11 bases between them. CDR1 is SNHLY and CDR2 is FYNNEI in the germline V gene. The CDR3 extends over 12 amino acids. DNA for the CDR3: TGTGCCAGCAGTCCAGGGAGGGGTGGCTACACCTTC. It codes for CASSPGRGGYTF.

The rearrangement links TRBV7-9 to TRBJ1-4; maybe TRBD1 (6 bases). V gave up 2 bases and J gave up 5 bases, with 24 bases separating them. The V gene's germline CDR1 is SEHNR and CDR2 FQNEAQ (reference sequence). This CDR3 region has 19 residues. Here the CDR3 reads CASSLWQGSTRGQNEKLFF. CDR3 bases: TGTGCCAGCAGCTTATGGCAGGGCTCGACTCGTGGACAGAATGAAAAACTGTTTTTT.

The chain couples TRBV27 to TRBJ2-1; 15 nucleotides align to TRBD2. Germline CDR1 MNHEY, CDR2 SMNVEV (reference sequence). The trim removed 7 bases at V and 7 bases at J, leaving 11 bases unmatched. The CDR3 is 17 residues long. The CDR3 DNA reads as TGTGCCAGCATCCAACGGGGGACTAGCGGGAGGTGGAATGAGCAGTTCTTC. Protein sequence: CASIQRGTSGRWNEQFF.

V usage is TRBV19 and J usage is TRBJ1-4; D gene uncertain. The CDR3 totals 15 residues. V was trimmed by 5 bases and J by 5 bases, leaving 15 bases between them. From germline, CDR1 is LNHDA and CDR2 SQIVND (reference sequence). The CDR3 DNA follows: TGTGCCAGTAGTTTCCCTCTAAACCGCAATGAAAAACTGTTTTTT. It codes for CASSFPLNRNEKLFF. The entire variable domain, with the rest obtained from reference TRBV19 and TRBJ1-4, is as follows: DGGITQSPKYLFRKEGQNVTLSCEQNLNHDAMYWYRQDPGQGLRLIYYSQIVNDFQKGDIAEGYSVSREKKESFPLTVTSAQKNPTAFYLCASSFPLNRNEKLFFGSGTQLSVL.

The chain recombines TRBV9 with TRBJ2-6; the D is unclear. The CDR3 has 15 amino acids. From germline, CDR1 is SGDLS and CDR2 YYNGEE. V was clipped by 5 bases and J by 1 base, with 10 bases between them. The CDR3 loop reads CASSGAVSGANVLTF. CDR3 DNA: TGTGCCAGCAGTGGCGCAGTATCTGGGGCCAACGTCCTGACTTTC.

V and J are TRBV21-1 and TRBJ2-1; TRBD1 was called by the table and not checked on the DNA. TRBV21-1 is tagged as a pseudogene. CDR3 length: 14 residues. Written as DNA, the CDR3 is TGTGCCAGCAGCAAGGGTGGGCCCTACAATGAGCAGTTCTTC. Its translation: CASSKGGPYNEQFF.

The CDR3 nucleotides are TGTGCCATCAGTGAGTCGGACAGAATAATCTCACCCCTCCACTTT. Its protein is CAISESDRIISPLHF. The chain uses TRBV10-3 and TRBJ1-6, with a weak D call TRBD1 (6 bases). Between the trimmed V and J ends, which lost 0 bases and 10 bases, there was a span of 13 bases. From germline, CDR1 is ENHRY and CDR2 SYGVKD. The CDR3 totals 15 residues.

This chain links TRBV27 with TRBJ2-1; D gene ambiguous. Between the trimmed V and J ends, which lost 2 bases and 10 bases, there was a span of 9 bases. CDR1 and CDR2 from the germline V gene are MNHEY and SMNVEV (reference sequence). There are 12 residues in the CDR3. This chain's CDR3 is CASSLKVMEQFF. The CDR3 DNA reads TGTGCCAGCAGTTTAAAGGTGATGGAGCAGTTCTTC.

The rearrangement joins TRBV10-2 to TRBJ2-5; a possible D gene is TRBD1 (6 bases). The germline V and J ends were trimmed by 2 bases and 10 bases, with 14 bases remaining between them. CDR3 length equals 13 residues. Germline CDR1 is WSHSY and CDR2 is SAAADI. The CDR3 protein is CASSELWGQGQYF. In nucleotides, the CDR3 is TGCGCCAGCAGTGAGCTGTGGGGGCAGGGCCAGTACTTC.

This chain connects TRBV25-1 to TRBJ2-2, with 7 bases lining up with TRBD2. V lost 1 base and J lost 4; bases outside the gene matches: 6. The CDR3 has 16 residues. The germline V gene encodes CDR1 MGHDK and CDR2 SYGVNS. For the CDR3, the DNA is TGTGCCAGCAGTGAATGGGGAGGGATTGCCACCGGGGAGCTGTTTTTT. This sequence encodes CASSEWGGIATGELFF.

Of note for this clone: At the DNA level, this CDR3 is encoded by other sequences in the same sample as well. V and J are TRBV6-4 and TRBJ2-3; no firm D call. The CDR3 has 14 amino acids. V lost 3 bases, J lost 1 base, and 8 bases lay in between. Germline lookup yields CDR1 MRHNA and CDR2 SNTAGT. CDR3 DNA sequence: TGTGCCAGCAGTGAAGCTGGGGGCACAGATACGCAGTATTTT. It is translated as CASSEAGGTDTQYF.

The chain links TRBV2 to TRBJ1-2; D ambiguous. Germline CDR1 SNHLY, CDR2 FYNNEI. Trimming took off 5 bases at V and 6 bases at J, with 16 bases between the two ends. The CDR3 has 14 residues. The CDR3 here is CASSSQSLADGYTF. Here the CDR3 DNA reads TGTGCCAGCAGTTCTCAGAGCCTCGCCGATGGCTACACCTTC.